The entry that follows covers one TCR beta chain sequence. This entry is derived from a study of cytomegalovirus exposure and HLA in healthy donors. V was trimmed by 8 bases and J by 7 bases, leaving 17 bases between them. The CDR3 sequence is 14 residues long. Per the germline V gene, CDR1 is MDHEN and CDR2 is SYDVKM. The study ran its PCR with 60 Vbeta and 13 Jbeta primers. The protocol was immunoSEQ multiplex PCR, while the TCRdb copy is restricted to in-frame clones and leaves out a portion. The sample has tens of thousands of clones, less than 65% seen once. The chain is built from TRBV28 and TRBJ1-4; TRBD1 is a possible D gene (5 bases). Specimen: PBMCs. The receptor was derived from a woman in her thirties in good health and CMV-seropositive. CDR3 sequence: CASQGSTPFEKLFF. CDR3 DNA sequence: TGTGCCAGCCAGGGCTCTACCCCCTTTGAAAAACTGTTTTTT.